This entry lists 28 T cell receptor beta chains sequenced from one sample in a study of shared clonotypes between healthy human individuals. Measured with immunoSEQ multiplex PCR; TCRdb has only the in-frame clones, and not every one. This repertoire shows some 2,400,000 clones, approximately 95% found once; its top ten account for roughly 0.13%. The sequencing sample was made of naive CD4+ T cells sorted from blood. Subset described: CD45RA+ positively selected. Receptors originate from a man aged 18 to 29 in good health.

The chain joins TRBV25-1 to TRBJ1-1; 7 bases line up with TRBD1. Losses at the gene ends were 5 bases for V and 0 bases for J; bases not matched to a gene: 6. Germline V gene sequence: CDR1 MGHDK, CDR2 SYGVNS. CDR3 length equals 15 residues. The CDR3 bases are TGTGCCAGCAGTCAACGGGGACAGATGAACACTGAAGCTTTCTTT. Translating it yields CASSQRGQMNTEAFF.

The count of this clone is one. This sequence joins TRBV6-4 and TRBJ2-7, with D possibly TRBD1 on 6 matching bases. CDR1 and CDR2 (germline): MRHNA, SNTAGT. Trimming pared 6 bases from V and 1 base from J, leaving 16 bases between. The CDR3 consists of 15 residues. The CDR3 sequence: CASRGRTDDSYEQYF. Written as DNA, the CDR3 is TGTGCCAGCAGGGGGCGGACAGACGATTCCTACGAGCAGTACTTC.

The chain links TRBV5-1 to TRBJ1-1; D unresolved. Trimming stripped 4 bases from V and 3 bases from J, with 13 bases between. The V gene's germline CDR1 is SGHRS and CDR2 YFSETQ. There are 14 residues in the CDR3. CDR3 sequence: CASSPGSWDTEAFF. In DNA form, the CDR3 reads TGCGCCAGCAGCCCGGGGTCTTGGGACACTGAAGCTTTCTTT.

The chain employs TRBV10-3 and TRBJ2-5, with D maybe TRBD2 (6 bases). V dropped 8 bases and J dropped 2 bases, with 12 bases sitting between them. CDR3 length: 13 residues. Germline V lookup: CDR1 ENHRY, CDR2 SYGVKD. The CDR3 loop is CAISGTPQETQYF. The CDR3 region has the DNA TGTGCCATCTCCGGGACTCCTCAAGAGACCCAGTACTTC.

This chain links TRBV2 with TRBJ1-3; 7 positions agree with TRBD1. The germline CDR1 and CDR2 sequences are SNHLY and FYNNEI. The length of the CDR3 is 15 residues. Germline trimming cut 4 bases from V and 8 bases from J; bases unmatched to any gene: 11. CDR3 coding DNA: TGTGCCAGCAGTGGGTTACAGGGGCCCGGAGACACCATATATTTT. As protein: CASSGLQGPGDTIYF.

The rearrangement links TRBV5-6 to TRBJ2-2, with D possibly matching TRBD1 (5 bases). Trimming stripped 6 bases from V and 0 bases from J, with 9 bases between. CDR1 and CDR2 from the germline V gene are SGHDT and YYEEEE. The CDR3 spans 14 residues. CDR3 loop: CASKTGTNTGELFF. The CDR3 DNA reads TGTGCCAGCAAAACAGGAACGAACACCGGGGAGCTGTTTTTT.

The rearrangement links TRBV5-1 to TRBJ2-2; 12 nucleotides agree with TRBD2. Germline V gene sequence: CDR1 SGHRS, CDR2 YFSETQ. After removal of 0 bases from V and 1 base from J, the junction contained 4 bases not matched to a gene. CDR3 size: 18 residues. The CDR3 region is CASSLGLAGAMNTGELFF. As DNA, the CDR3 is TGCGCCAGCAGCTTGGGACTAGCGGGAGCCATGAACACCGGGGAGCTGTTTTTT.

With regard to this clone: Other DNA sequences in this specimen translate into the identical CDR3. This chain joins TRBV5-1 and TRBJ2-7; 8 nucleotides line up with TRBD2. This CDR3 is 12 amino acids long. The germline CDR1 and CDR2 sequences are SGHRS and YFSETQ. With V trimmed by 4 bases and J by 4 bases, 1 base remained unmatched. The CDR3 loop reads CASSPGGYEQYF. The CDR3 coding sequence is TGCGCCAGCAGCCCGGGGGGGTACGAGCAGTACTTC. Full variable domain (outside the CDR3, taken from reference TRBV5-1 and TRBJ2-7): KAGVTQTPRYLIKTRGQQVTLSCSPISGHRSVSWYQQTPGQGLQFLFEYFSETQRNKGNFPGRFSGRQFSNSRSEMNVSTLELGDSALYLCASSPGGYEQYFGPGTRLTVT.

This chain links TRBV28 with TRBJ2-1; a weak D match, TRBD2 (5 bases). With 6 bases removed from V and 7 bases from J, the gap between germline ends came to 22 bases. In germline, CDR1 is MDHEN, CDR2 SYDVKM. The CDR3 is 16 amino acids. CDR3 sequence reads: CASSPGGFWGTNEQFF. DNA for the CDR3: TGTGCCAGCAGCCCCGGAGGCTTCTGGGGTACAAATGAGCAGTTCTTC.

The rearrangement joins TRBV7-9 to TRBJ2-2; D is unresolved. The CDR3 is 14 residues long. V lost 2 bases to trimming and J lost 6 bases, with 10 bases between them. CDR1 and CDR2 from the germline V gene are SEHNR and FQNEAQ (reference sequence). The CDR3 nucleotides read TGTGCCAGCAGCTTAAGAGGCACGTCCGGGGAGCTGTTTTTT. It is translated as CASSLRGTSGELFF.

This chain uses TRBV9 with TRBJ2-5; D may match TRBD1 or TRBD2 (5 bases each). The V and J ends lost 1 base and 1 base respectively, with 11 bases between them. Germline V lookup: CDR1 SGDLS, CDR2 YYNGEE. The CDR3 runs to 15 residues. In nucleotides, the CDR3 is TGTGCCAGCAGCGTAACCGGGGACCTCCAAGAGACCCAGTACTTC. Residues: CASSVTGDLQETQYF.

This clone was seen once. The rearrangement joins TRBV10-3 to TRBJ2-1, with 7 bases aligning to TRBD2. V was clipped by 10 bases and J by 6 bases; unmatched bases: 9. This CDR3 region has 13 residues. Germline values: CDR1 ENHRY, CDR2 SYGVKD. As DNA, the CDR3 is TGTGCCAGTAGACTAGCCTCGGGCAATGAGCAGTTCTTC. Translated: CASRLASGNEQFF.

This sequence joins TRBV19 and TRBJ2-5; 7 bases are a match to TRBD2. CDR1 and CDR2 (germline): LNHDA, SQIVND (reference sequence). CDR3 length: 13 amino acids. J lost 4 bases, V lost 5 bases, and 4 bases had no gene match. CDR3 coding DNA: TGTGCCAGTAGTCCCGGGGGGAGAGAGACCCAGTACTTC. Residues: CASSPGGRETQYF.

The V and J genes are TRBV4-1 and TRBJ1-1; D possibly corresponds to TRBD1 (6 bases). Trimming removed 4 bases from V and 6 bases from J, with 12 bases in between. This CDR3 comprises 13 residues. CDR1 and CDR2 (germline): MGHRA, YSYEKL. CDR3 nucleotide sequence: TGCGCCAGCAGCCGGGGGGGCCCGGCTGAAGCTTTCTTT. Its protein is CASSRGGPAEAFF.

The V call is TRBV10-1, the J call TRBJ2-1; 7 nucleotides match TRBD1. Germline loops: CDR1 WNHNN, CDR2 SYGVQD (reference sequence). With V trimmed by 8 bases and J by 10 bases, 5 bases remained unmatched. The CDR3 totals 11 residues. The CDR3: CASSPGQEQFF. As DNA, the CDR3 is TGCGCCAGCTCGCCGGGACAGGAGCAGTTCTTC.

The chain has TRBV19 and TRBJ2-2, with 9 bases matching TRBD2. The germline CDR1 and CDR2 sequences are LNHDA and SQIVND (reference sequence). This CDR3 is 13 amino acids long. Germline trimming cut 10 bases from V and 5 bases from J; bases unmatched to any gene: 5. CDR3: CAKGTSLTGELFF. The CDR3 nucleotides are TGTGCCAAAGGGACTAGCCTAACCGGGGAGCTGTTTTTT.

The rearrangement uses TRBV11-2 and TRBJ1-1; 7 bases are shared with TRBD1. The CDR3 is 15 residues long. Per germline, CDR1 SGHAT and CDR2 FQNNGV. The J segment lost 3 bases and the V segment lost 3 bases, leaving 7 bases of the junction unmatched. This chain's CDR3 is CASSFYRGPYTEAFF. In DNA, the CDR3 is TGTGCCAGCAGCTTTTACAGGGGCCCGTACACTGAAGCTTTCTTT.

This chain joins TRBV18 and TRBJ1-2, with no clear D. Germline CDR1 is KGHSH and CDR2 is LQKENI. CDR3 size: 15 residues. V lost 2 bases and J 0 bases, leaving 10 bases between the germline ends. CDR3 amino acids: CASSPNTLPNYGYTF. CDR3 DNA: TGTGCCAGCTCACCAAACACCCTTCCTAACTATGGCTACACCTTC.

The V and J genes are TRBV2 and TRBJ1-3; 9 positions match TRBD1. The junction had 5 bases not matched to a gene; V was cut back by 4 bases and J by 4 bases. Germline values: CDR1 SNHLY, CDR2 FYNNEI. The CDR3 is made up of 15 amino acids. Written as DNA, the CDR3 is TGTGCCAGCAGTGGGGACAGGGTTTCAGGAAACACCATATATTTT. This gives the protein CASSGDRVSGNTIYF.

The V call is TRBV6-6, the J call TRBJ2-1; D remains unclear. The CDR3 is made up of 11 amino acids. The ends were cut back, 8 bases at V and 8 bases at J, with 10 bases in the middle. CDR1 is MNHNY and CDR2 is SVGAGI in the germline V gene (reference sequence). CDR3 region: CASSPRDEQFF. The CDR3 DNA reads as TGTGCCAGCTCCCCCCGGGATGAGCAGTTCTTC.

The chain links TRBV7-2 to TRBJ2-1; 7 bases match TRBD2. The ends lost 3 bases at V and 14 bases at J; junction bases unmatched: 16. In germline, CDR1 is SGHTA, CDR2 FQGNSA. The CDR3 covers 15 residues. In DNA form, the CDR3 reads TGTGCCAGCAGCTTTCGAGCGGGACTTACAATGAGGGAGTTCTTC. Translating it yields CASSFRAGLTMREFF.

This chain's CDR3 is CASKWGGTENEQFF. For the CDR3, the DNA is TGTGCCAGCAAGTGGGGGGGGACGGAAAATGAGCAGTTCTTC. This chain joins TRBV27 and TRBJ2-1, with 7 nucleotides matching TRBD2. Germline V gene data show CDR1 as MNHEY and CDR2 as SMNVEV (reference sequence). V shed 7 bases and J 7 bases; nucleotides not matched to a gene: 10. The CDR3 contains 14 residues.

The chain carries TRBV11-3 and TRBJ2-1; the match to TRBD2 covers 15 bases. V dropped 5 bases and J dropped 7; count of bases not matched to a gene: 9. In germline, CDR1 is SGHNT, CDR2 YENEEA. The length of the CDR3 is 17 residues. The CDR3 DNA reads as TGTGCCAGCAGCCCCGGACTAGCGGGAGGGCCAGGGAATGAGCAGTTCTTC. Encoded protein: CASSPGLAGGPGNEQFF.

CDR3 in DNA: TGTGCCAGCAAGGGGGGCCTTAGCACAGATACGCAGTATTTT. Its translation: CASKGGLSTDTQYF. This chain links TRBV2 with TRBJ2-3; D possibly matches TRBD1 or TRBD2 (6 bases each). Trimming removed 7 bases at V and 0 bases at J, with 11 bases between. Germline V gene lookup returns CDR1 SNHLY and CDR2 FYNNEI. This CDR3 has 14 residues.

V is TRBV29-1 and J is TRBJ2-1; tentatively, D is TRBD1 (5 bases). The V gene's germline CDR1 is SQVTM and CDR2 ANQGSEA. This CDR3 has 14 residues. The V gene lost 2 bases and the J gene lost 3 bases, with 11 bases spanning the gap. Written as DNA, the CDR3 is TGCAGCGTTGAAAGCAGGGTTTACTACAATGAGCAGTTCTTC. Its translation: CSVESRVYYNEQFF.

The count of this clone is one. The rearrangement uses TRBV4-3 and TRBJ2-5; perhaps TRBD1 as D (5 bases). Germline V gene sequence: CDR1 LGHNA, CDR2 YSLEER. CDR3 size: 15 residues. V gave up 1 base and J gave up 5 bases, with 14 bases separating them. This CDR3 reads CASSQAGRDGETQYF. CDR3 nucleotide sequence: TGCGCCAGCAGCCAAGCGGGCAGGGATGGTGAGACCCAGTACTTC.

This rearrangement joins TRBV19 to TRBJ2-7; TRBD2 agrees at 13 bases. Unmatched junction bases numbered 4, after V lost 9 bases and J lost 2 bases. The CDR3 contains 14 residues. Germline loops: CDR1 LNHDA, CDR2 SQIVND (reference sequence). As DNA, the CDR3 is TGTGCCAGCTACGGACTAGCGGGAGCCTACGAGCAGTACTTC. Translated, it gives CASYGLAGAYEQYF.

The CDR3 sequence: CASSSIDYNTGELFF. CDR3 DNA: TGTGCCAGCAGCTCCATTGACTATAACACCGGGGAGCTGTTTTTT. This rearrangement joins TRBV9 to TRBJ2-2; TRBD2 might be the D (5 bases). CDR3 size: 15 residues. V was clipped by 4 bases and J by 2 bases, with 12 bases between them. Per germline, CDR1 SGDLS and CDR2 YYNGEE. The variable domain in full, with the rest retrieved from reference TRBV9 and TRBJ2-2, is DSGVTQTPKHLITATGQRVTLRCSPRSGDLSVYWYQQSLDQGLQFLIQYYNGEERAKGNILERFSAQQFPDLHSELNLSSLELGDSALYFCASSSIDYNTGELFFGEGSRLTVL.